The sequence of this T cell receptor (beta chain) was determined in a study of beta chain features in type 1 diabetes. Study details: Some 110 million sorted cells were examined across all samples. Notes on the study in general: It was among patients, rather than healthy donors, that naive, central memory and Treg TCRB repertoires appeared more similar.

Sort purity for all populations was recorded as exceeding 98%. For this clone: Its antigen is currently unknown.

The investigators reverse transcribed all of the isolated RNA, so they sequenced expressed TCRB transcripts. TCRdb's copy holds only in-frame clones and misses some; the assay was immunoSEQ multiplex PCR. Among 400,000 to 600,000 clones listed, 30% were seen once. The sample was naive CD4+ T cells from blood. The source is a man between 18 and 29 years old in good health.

CDR3 coding DNA: TGTGCCAGCAGTTGGACTAGCGGGAGTGCCGGCGAGCAGTTCTTC. It translates to CASSWTSGSAGEQFF. J is TRBJ2-1 and V is TRBV6-6; the match to TRBD2 covers 13 bases. Germline lookup yields CDR1 MNHNY and CDR2 SVGAGI (reference sequence). The CDR3 is 15 residues long. Trimming removed 4 bases from V and 10 bases from J; junction bases left unmatched: 7.